These 17 T cell receptor beta chains originate from one sample sequenced in a study of response to subunit inactivated influenza vaccine. TCRdb re-called the RT-PCR reads through MiXCR, storing one row per CDR3 protein. Of about 620,000 distinct CDR3 sequences in the sample, 12% are singletons; the top ten hold 10%. The source was PBMCs from blood, collected on the day of vaccination. The receptors were sampled from a man aged 45-60 years who received an inactivated influenza vaccine.

The chain carries TRBV5-1 and TRBJ1-2; no reliable D call. Germline V gene data show CDR1 as SGHRS and CDR2 as YFSETQ. The CDR3 contains 13 residues. The germline V and J ends were trimmed by 1 base and 5 bases, with 9 bases remaining between them. CDR3 sequence reads: CASSLLSEYGYTF. The CDR3 DNA follows: TGCGCCAGCAGCTTGTTGTCGGAATATGGCTACACCTTC.

The rearrangement joins TRBV6-1 to TRBJ1-1; no clear D. V was pared by 6 bases and J by 11 bases, with 16 bases between. The CDR3 length is 12 residues. Per the germline V gene, CDR1 is MNHNS and CDR2 is SASEGT. The DNA for the CDR3 is TGTGCCAGCAGCCCCCTCACCGGAGGCGCTTTCTTT. Translating gives CASSPLTGGAFF.

This clonotype has only a few counts. V and J are TRBV18 and TRBJ2-1, with D maybe TRBD2 (5 bases). V was trimmed by 4 bases and J by 8 bases, leaving 12 bases between them. The CDR3 is 13 residues long. The germline CDR1 and CDR2 sequences are KGHSH and LQKENI. In nucleotides, the CDR3 is TGTGCCAGCTCACGCCGGGAAGCGGATGAGCAGTTCTTC. Residues: CASSRREADEQFF.

The chain is built from TRBV20-1 and TRBJ2-7; 8 bases are shared with TRBD1. The V gene end was trimmed by 5 bases and the J gene end by 9 bases; junction bases not matched to a gene: 6. The CDR3 is made up of 11 amino acids. Germline CDR1 DFQATT, CDR2 SNEGSKA (reference sequence). The CDR3: CSAETGDGQYF. CDR3 DNA sequence: TGCAGTGCTGAGACAGGGGACGGGCAGTACTTC.

This clonotype came up many times. V and J are TRBV20-1 and TRBJ1-4; no firm D call. Per the germline V gene, CDR1 is DFQATT and CDR2 is SNEGSKA (reference sequence). The CDR3 consists of 11 residues. The ends were cut back, 3 bases at V and 8 bases at J, with 7 bases in the middle. The CDR3 DNA reads TGCAGTGCTAGGTTCGACGAAAAACTGTTTTTT. It specifies CSARFDEKLFF.

This clonotype has at least ten counts. The genes are TRBV20-1 and TRBJ2-1; D may correspond to TRBD1 or TRBD2 (6 bases each). Looked up from germline, CDR1 is DFQATT and CDR2 is SNEGSKA (reference sequence). The CDR3 consists of 14 residues. V dropped 2 bases and J dropped 7 bases, with 15 bases sitting between them. The CDR3 region has the DNA TGCAGTGCTAGATTGGGGGGCTATTCGAATGAGCAGTTCTTC. Encoded protein: CSARLGGYSNEQFF.

The chain joins TRBV5-1 to TRBJ2-2; 9 positions agree with TRBD1. Germline V CDR1 and CDR2: SGHRS, YFSETQ. V lost 6 bases, J lost 4 bases, and 10 bases stayed unmatched. The CDR3 sequence is 16 residues long. The CDR3 region is CASTPRGTGRTGELFF. DNA of the CDR3: TGCGCCAGCACCCCCCGGGGGACAGGGCGCACCGGGGAGCTGTTTTTT.

At least ten counts were recorded for this clonotype. V usage is TRBV12-3 or TRBV12-4 and J usage is TRBJ2-7, with D possibly TRBD1 on 6 matching bases. The CDR3 sequence is 14 residues long. Trimming took off 3 bases at V and 1 base at J, with 10 bases between the two ends. The CDR3 bases are TGTGCCAGCAGTTTTCAGGGGAAATCCTACGAGCAGTACTTC. Protein product: CASSFQGKSYEQYF.

This clonotype was counted at least ten times. The gene calls are TRBV6-1 and TRBJ2-5; TRBD2 might be the D (5 bases). Germline-derived CDR1 and CDR2 are MNHNS and SASEGT. Deletions cut 6 bases from V and 5 bases from J, with 16 bases between. CDR3 length: 14 amino acids. DNA of the CDR3: TGTGCCAGCAGCCCTCCCGGATGGGAGGAGACCCAGTACTTC. It specifies CASSPPGWEETQYF.

This clonotype was counted at least ten times. This sequence joins TRBV18 and TRBJ1-1; D remains unclear. Trimming removed 2 bases at V and 3 bases at J, with 7 bases between. The CDR3 has 13 amino acids. CDR1 and CDR2 from the germline V gene are KGHSH and LQKENI. In DNA form, the CDR3 reads TGTGCCAGCTCACCATTTAGGGACACTGAAGCTTTCTTT. This codes for CASSPFRDTEAFF.

This clonotype occurred many times. The genes are TRBV5-1 and TRBJ2-7; D is uncertain. Germline-derived CDR1 and CDR2 are SGHRS and YFSETQ. This CDR3 has 12 amino acids. The ends were cut back, 3 bases at V and 9 bases at J, with 13 bases in the middle. The DNA of the CDR3 is TGCGCCAGCAGCTCGGACGCCTTATTGCAGTACTTC. This sequence encodes CASSSDALLQYF.

The chain is built from TRBV20-1 and TRBJ2-5, with D tentatively TRBD1 (5 bases). V shed 0 bases and J shed 7 bases, with 15 bases lying between them. This CDR3 comprises 14 residues. Germline V gene sequence: CDR1 DFQATT, CDR2 SNEGSKA (reference sequence). The CDR3, as DNA: TGCAGTGCTAGAGACAGGGTGTATGGTGGGACCCAGTACTTC. This gives the protein CSARDRVYGGTQYF.

The chain recombines TRBV12-3 or TRBV12-4 with TRBJ1-6; TRBD1 matches at 12 bases. The CDR3 loop spans 15 amino acids. The ends lost 4 bases at V and 6 bases at J; junction bases unmatched: 1. The CDR3 loop reads CASSSGQGANSPLHF. Written as DNA, the CDR3 is TGTGCCAGCAGTTCGGGACAGGGGGCTAATTCACCCCTCCACTTT.

The chain employs TRBV19 and TRBJ1-1, with D possibly TRBD1 on 6 matching bases. The CDR3 runs to 15 residues. V was clipped by 5 bases and J by 1 base, with 14 bases between them. CDR1 is LNHDA, CDR2 SQIVND, per germline (reference sequence). The CDR3: CASSDGGGSNTEAFF. The CDR3 DNA reads TGTGCCAGTAGTGATGGCGGGGGCTCGAACACTGAAGCTTTCTTT.

This chain joins TRBV19 and TRBJ1-5; D is uncertain. With 8 bases removed from V and 7 bases from J, the gap between germline ends came to 18 bases. The CDR3 consists of 14 residues. In germline, CDR1 is LNHDA, CDR2 SQIVND (reference sequence). Written as DNA, the CDR3 is TGTGCCAGTCAGACGGACGGACGGCGGCAGCCCCAGCATTTT. Residues: CASQTDGRRQPQHF.

This clonotype was found a few times. V is TRBV2 and J is TRBJ2-1, with 13 bases that match TRBD2. CDR1 is SNHLY and CDR2 is FYNNEI in the germline V gene. V lost 6 bases and J lost 9; bases outside the gene matches: 11. The CDR3 loop spans 16 amino acids. The CDR3 is CASSHTGTSGTSEQFF. The CDR3 DNA is TGTGCCAGCAGCCACACCGGGACTAGCGGGACGAGTGAGCAGTTCTTC.

The V and J genes are TRBV2 and TRBJ2-2, with TRBD2 matching 9 bases. Germline lookup yields CDR1 SNHLY and CDR2 FYNNEI. The junction had 6 bases not matched to a gene; V was cut back by 6 bases and J by 4 bases. The length of the CDR3 is 15 residues. This CDR3 reads CASRNSGGPTGELFF. The CDR3 DNA sequence: TGTGCCAGCAGGAATAGCGGGGGACCCACCGGGGAGCTGTTTTTT.